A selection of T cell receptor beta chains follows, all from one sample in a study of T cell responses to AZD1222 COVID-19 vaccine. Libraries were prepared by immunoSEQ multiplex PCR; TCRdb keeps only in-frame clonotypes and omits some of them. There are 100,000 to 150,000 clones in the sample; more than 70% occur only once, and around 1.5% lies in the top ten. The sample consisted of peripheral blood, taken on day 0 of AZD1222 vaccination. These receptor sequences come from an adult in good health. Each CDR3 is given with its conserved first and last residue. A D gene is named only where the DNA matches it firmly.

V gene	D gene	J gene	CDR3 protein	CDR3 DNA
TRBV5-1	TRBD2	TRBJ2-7	CASSLVPSGSRHEQYF	TGCGCCAGCAGCTTGGTCCCTAGCGGGAGTCGCCACGAGCAGTACTTC
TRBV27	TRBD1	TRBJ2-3	CASSTGTGPSTDTQYF	TGTGCCAGCAGTACCGGGACAGGTCCTAGCACAGATACGCAGTATTTT
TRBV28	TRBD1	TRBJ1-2	CASSRTGTGDYGYTF	TGTGCCAGCAGTCGGACCGGGACAGGGGACTATGGCTACACCTTC
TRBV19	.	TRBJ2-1	CASSTPLGGEQFF	TGTGCCAGTAGTACCCCCCTAGGGGGTGAGCAGTTCTTC
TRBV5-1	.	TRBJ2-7	CASSSGHLSYEQYF	TGCGCCAGCAGCTCGGGACACCTCTCCTACGAGCAGTACTTC
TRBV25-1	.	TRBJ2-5	CASSERGSVQETQYF	TGTGCCAGCAGTGAACGGGGCAGCGTCCAAGAGACCCAGTACTTC
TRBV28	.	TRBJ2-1	CASSLRGSRGNEQFF	TGTGCCAGCAGTCTCAGGGGTTCCCGTGGGAATGAGCAGTTCTTC
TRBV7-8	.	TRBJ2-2	CASSPLGSRTGELFF	TGTGCCAGCAGCCCTCTGGGTAGTCGCACCGGGGAGCTGTTTTTT
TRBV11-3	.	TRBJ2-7	CASSPTSSYEQYF	TGTGCCAGCAGCCCCACCAGCTCCTACGAGCAGTACTTC
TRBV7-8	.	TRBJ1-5	CASSSPTVYSNQPQHF	TGTGCCAGCAGCTCACCGACGGTTTATAGCAATCAGCCCCAGCATTTT
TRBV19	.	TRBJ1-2	CASSISRESGGYTF	TGTGCCAGTAGTATATCCCGGGAGAGCGGGGGCTACACCTTC
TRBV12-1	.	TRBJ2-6	CASSPKDFSGANVLTF	TGTGCCAGCAGCCCCAAGGATTTCTCTGGGGCCAACGTCCTGACTTTC
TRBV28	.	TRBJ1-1	CASSPETEKLLTEAFF	TGTGCCAGCAGTCCTGAGACAGAGAAGCTCCTCACTGAAGCTTTCTTT
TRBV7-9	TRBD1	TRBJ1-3	CASSSLDRVAGNTIYF	TGTGCCAGCAGCTCCCTGGACAGGGTTGCTGGAAACACCATATATTTT
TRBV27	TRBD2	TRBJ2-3	CASSLEALAVDTQYF	TGTGCCAGCAGTTTAGAAGCACTAGCGGTAGATACGCAGTATTTT
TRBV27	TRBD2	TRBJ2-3	CASSLAGGPSTDTQYF	TGTGCCAGCAGTTTAGCGGGAGGGCCCTCGACAGATACGCAGTATTTT
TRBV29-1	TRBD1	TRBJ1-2	CSVHRDRVDGYTF	TGCAGCGTCCATCGGGACAGGGTAGATGGCTACACCTTC
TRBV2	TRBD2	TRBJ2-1	CASSPHLLANRDNEQFF	TGTGCCAGCAGTCCCCACCTACTAGCGAATCGAGACAATGAGCAGTTCTTC
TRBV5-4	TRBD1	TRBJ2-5	CASSRQGAQETQYF	TGTGCCAGCAGCAGACAGGGCGCCCAAGAGACCCAGTACTTC
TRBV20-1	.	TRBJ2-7	CSARGQGGQYF	TGCAGTGCTAGAGGGCAGGGAGGGCAGTACTTC